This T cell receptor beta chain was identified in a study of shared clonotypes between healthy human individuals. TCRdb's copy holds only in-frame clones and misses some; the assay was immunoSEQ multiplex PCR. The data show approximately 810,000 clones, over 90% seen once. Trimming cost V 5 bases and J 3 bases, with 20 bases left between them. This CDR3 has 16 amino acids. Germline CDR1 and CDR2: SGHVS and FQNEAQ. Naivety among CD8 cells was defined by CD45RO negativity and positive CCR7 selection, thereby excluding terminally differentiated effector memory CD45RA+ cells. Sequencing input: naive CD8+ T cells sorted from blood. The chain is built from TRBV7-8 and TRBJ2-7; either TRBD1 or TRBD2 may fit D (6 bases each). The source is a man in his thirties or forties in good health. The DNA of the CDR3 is TGTGCCAGCAGCCCGACCGCCGTGGGGGGCGGCTACGAGCAGTACTTC. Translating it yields CASSPTAVGGGYEQYF.